Each of the 27 T cell receptor beta chains below was sequenced from the same sample in a study of cytotoxic CD8 clonotypes in ibrutinib-treated CLL. Sequencing was performed with immunoSEQ multiplex PCR; in TCRdb, only in-frame clones are kept and a portion is missing. The table lists some 200,000 clones, 70% to 75% of them singletons. This sample comprised PBMCs, obtained after 12 months of ibrutinib treatment. All receptors derive from a human donor with chronic lymphocytic leukemia.

CDR3 region: CSVEWGITDTQYF. CDR3 bases: TGCAGCGTTGAGTGGGGGATCACAGATACGCAGTATTTT. J is TRBJ2-3 and V is TRBV29-1; either TRBD1 or TRBD2 may fit D (5 bases each). Germline assignment: CDR1 SQVTM and CDR2 ANQGSEA. With 3 bases removed from V and 2 bases from J, the gap between germline ends came to 9 bases. The CDR3 has 13 residues.

The chain combines TRBV28 with TRBJ1-2; D remains ambiguous. Trimming took off 5 bases at V and 0 bases at J, with 19 bases between the two ends. Germline CDR1 and CDR2: MDHEN and SYDVKM. There are 17 residues in the CDR3. The CDR3 nucleotides are TGTGCCAGCAGTCCTCCCGTCGGCGGGCGAGCTAACTATGGCTACACCTTC. This codes for CASSPPVGGRANYGYTF.

The chain is built from TRBV18 and TRBJ2-1, with D perhaps TRBD1 (5 bases). With 3 bases removed from V and 5 bases from J, the gap between germline ends came to 8 bases. This CDR3 contains 13 residues. Germline V lookup: CDR1 KGHSH, CDR2 LQKENI. As DNA, the CDR3 is TGTGCCAGCTCACCCGACAGAAACAATGAGCAGTTCTTC. It yields the protein CASSPDRNNEQFF.

This clone was detected once. V is TRBV5-1 and J is TRBJ1-2; 8 nucleotides agree with TRBD1. J was trimmed by 8 bases and V by 4 bases; bases with no gene match: 7. The germline gives CDR1 SGHRS, CDR2 YFSETQ. The CDR3 covers 13 residues. CDR3 nucleotides: TGCGCCAGCAGCCCGGACAGGGCCGGAGGCTACACCTTC. Amino acid sequence: CASSPDRAGGYTF. The full variable domain, in which reference TRBV5-1 and TRBJ1-2 provide the parts outside the CDR3, is KAGVTQTPRYLIKTRGQQVTLSCSPISGHRSVSWYQQTPGQGLQFLFEYFSETQRNKGNFPGRFSGRQFSNSRSEMNVSTLELGDSALYLCASSPDRAGGYTFGSGTRLTVV.

This chain links TRBV19 with TRBJ1-4, with D possibly TRBD1 on 5 matching bases. Germline CDR1 LNHDA, CDR2 SQIVND (reference sequence). Deletions cut 5 bases from V and 8 bases from J, with 18 bases between. This CDR3 comprises 15 residues. CDR3 amino acids: CASSALAGGDEKLFF. In DNA form, the CDR3 reads TGTGCCAGTAGTGCCCTAGCGGGGGGGGACGAAAAACTGTTTTTT.

V and J are TRBV2 and TRBJ1-5, with D possibly TRBD1 on 6 matching bases. The CDR3 is made up of 15 amino acids. Germline V CDR1 and CDR2: SNHLY, FYNNEI. V shed 5 bases and J shed 2 bases, with 13 bases lying between them. The CDR3 nucleotides are TGTGCCAGCAGTTGGGACATCGCTCGCAATCAGCCCCAGCATTTT. Translated: CASSWDIARNQPQHF.

The V call is TRBV28, the J call TRBJ2-4; D not resolved. Per the germline V gene, CDR1 is MDHEN and CDR2 is SYDVKM. This CDR3 spans 14 amino acids. The V gene lost 7 bases and the J gene lost 0 bases, with 10 bases spanning the gap. The CDR3 sequence is CASNRELAKNIQYF. CDR3 DNA sequence: TGTGCCAGCAACAGAGAACTAGCCAAAAACATTCAGTACTTC.

This chain joins TRBV30 and TRBJ1-1; the D is unclear. Germline CDR1 reads GTSNPN; CDR2 reads SVGIG (reference sequence). Between the trimmed V and J ends, which lost 5 bases and 0 bases, there was a span of 7 bases. The CDR3 runs 12 residues. The CDR3 DNA follows: TGTGCCTGGGCTCCGATGAACACTGAAGCTTTCTTT. The encoded protein is CAWAPMNTEAFF. Filled out from reference TRBV30 and TRBJ1-1, the complete variable domain reads SQTIHQWPATLVQPVGSPLSLECTVEGTSNPNLYWYRQAAGRGLQLLFYSVGIGQISSEVPQNLSASRPQDRQFILSSKKLLLSDSGFYLCAWAPMNTEAFFGQGTRLTVV.

The chain combines TRBV4-2 with TRBJ1-2; D call uncertain. V lost 3 bases, J lost 8 bases, and 16 bases lay in between. Looked up from germline, CDR1 is LGHNA and CDR2 is YNFKEQ. The CDR3 is made up of 14 amino acids. The chain's CDR3 is CASSHPSQRWGYTF. The CDR3 DNA follows: TGTGCCAGCAGCCATCCCTCTCAGCGTTGGGGCTACACCTTC.

This clone was seen a few times. The chain joins TRBV28 to TRBJ2-7, with 11 bases lining up with TRBD1. The CDR3 runs to 13 residues. CDR1 MDHEN and CDR2 SYDVKM come from the germline V gene. V trimming: 8 bases; J trimming: 4 bases; junction bases outside the gene matches: 4. CDR3 nucleotide sequence: TGTGCCAGCCTCGGGACAGGGGGATACGAGCAGTACTTC. This encodes CASLGTGGYEQYF.

Details on this clone: The sample has other DNA sequences that encode this CDR3 too. The chain employs TRBV18 and TRBJ2-5; 7 bases align to TRBD2. The germline CDR1 and CDR2 sequences are KGHSH and LQKENI. Trimming cost V 2 bases and J 5 bases; bases outside gene matches: 5. This CDR3 region has 14 residues. CDR3 protein: CASSPGGSVETQYF. The CDR3 DNA reads TGTGCCAGCTCACCAGGCGGGAGTGTGGAGACCCAGTACTTC.

The V and J genes are TRBV2 and TRBJ2-7; D is unclear. The CDR3 length is 13 residues. CDR1 SNHLY and CDR2 FYNNEI come from the germline V gene. V was clipped by 6 bases and J by 2 bases, with 11 bases between them. Here the CDR3 reads CASRGDGTYEQYF. The DNA for the CDR3 is TGTGCCAGCAGAGGAGACGGAACCTACGAGCAGTACTTC.

This rearrangement joins TRBV29-1 to TRBJ2-7; 11 nucleotides align to TRBD2. J lost 0 bases, V lost 5 bases, and 6 bases had no gene match. CDR1 and CDR2 (germline): SQVTM, ANQGSEA. The CDR3 consists of 15 residues. CDR3 amino acids: CSVKTSGSPSYEQYF. Written as DNA, the CDR3 is TGCAGCGTTAAAACTAGCGGGAGCCCCTCCTACGAGCAGTACTTC.

This clone was observed a few times. V is TRBV30 and J is TRBJ1-2; D gene unclear. Germline CDR1 reads GTSNPN; CDR2 reads SVGIG (reference sequence). The CDR3 runs 11 residues. Trimming left V 1 base short and J 4 bases short, with 4 bases between. This CDR3 is CAWSDFYGYTF. The CDR3 DNA reads as TGTGCCTGGAGTGATTTCTATGGCTACACCTTC.

This clone was observed a handful of times. The chain is built from TRBV10-3 and TRBJ1-1; D remains unclear. Trimming pared 3 bases from V and 0 bases from J, leaving 8 bases between. The germline V gene encodes CDR1 ENHRY and CDR2 SYGVKD. This CDR3 contains 14 residues. CDR3 sequence reads: CAISDPGMNTEAFF. The CDR3, as DNA: TGTGCCATCAGTGACCCCGGCATGAACACTGAAGCTTTCTTT.

The J gene is TRBJ2-1, the V gene TRBV23-1, with D unresolved. TRBV23-1 is an ORF, with its function uncertain. The CDR3 runs to 15 residues. V gave up 10 bases and J gave up 1 base, with 17 bases separating them. CDR3 sequence (DNA): TGCGCCACCACTTCGAACACCCCATCCTACAATGAGCAGTTCTTC. Translation gives CATTSNTPSYNEQFF.

The table lists this clone with a few counts. The J gene is TRBJ2-7, the V gene TRBV6-6; D perhaps matches TRBD2 (6 bases). The CDR3 has 14 amino acids. Deletions cut 4 bases from V and 0 bases from J, with 10 bases between. Germline CDR1 and CDR2: MNHNY and SVGAGI (reference sequence). The CDR3 nucleotides are TGTGCCAGCAGTTCTAGCGCGAGCTCCTACGAGCAGTACTTC. Encoded protein: CASSSSASSYEQYF.

The rearrangement uses TRBV11-1 and TRBJ1-4, with unresolved D. Germline V lookup: CDR1 SGHAT, CDR2 FQDESV (reference sequence). Trimming took off 0 bases at V and 6 bases at J, with 5 bases between the two ends. This CDR3 is built from 13 residues. Here the CDR3 reads CASSLARDEKLFF. The CDR3 nucleotides are TGTGCCAGCAGCTTAGCGCGGGATGAAAAACTGTTTTTT.

CDR3 loop: CASSWGTGGNTIYF. CDR3 in DNA: TGTGCCAGCAGTTGGGGGACGGGGGGAAACACCATATATTTT. V usage is TRBV6-5 and J usage is TRBJ1-3; a possible D gene is TRBD1 (5 bases). Trimming took off 4 bases at V and 4 bases at J, with 11 bases between the two ends. The germline CDR1 and CDR2 sequences are MNHEY and SVGAGI. This CDR3 spans 14 amino acids.

The chain joins TRBV28 to TRBJ2-3, with D uncertain. The CDR3 is made up of 14 amino acids. Germline V lookup: CDR1 MDHEN, CDR2 SYDVKM. Deletions cut 3 bases from V and 4 bases from J, with 11 bases between. The CDR3, as DNA: TGTGCCAGCAGTTTGAGTAGACCACCAGATACGCAGTATTTT. This gives the protein CASSLSRPPDTQYF.

The CDR3 sequence is CATSLNYGYTF. The CDR3 bases are TGTGCCACCTCACTTAACTATGGCTACACCTTC. The V gene is TRBV7-2, the J gene TRBJ1-2, with D unclear. Trimming shortened V by 10 bases and J by 1 base, and 7 bases separated the two germline ends. The CDR3 is made up of 11 amino acids. Germline CDR1 and CDR2: SGHTA and FQGNSA.

The V call is TRBV30, the J call TRBJ1-5; 9 nucleotides line up with TRBD1. Germline lookup yields CDR1 GTSNPN and CDR2 SVGIG (reference sequence). V dropped 5 bases and J dropped 9; count of bases not matched to a gene: 5. The CDR3 is 12 amino acids. In DNA, the CDR3 is TGTGCCTGGGGGGGGGACAGGGCGCCCCAGCATTTT. It specifies CAWGGDRAPQHF.

V usage is TRBV5-4 and J usage is TRBJ2-3; possible D gene TRBD1, 5 bases. The CDR3 sequence is 14 residues long. Between the trimmed V and J ends, which lost 2 bases and 1 base, there was a span of 8 bases. Germline values: CDR1 SGHNT, CDR2 YYREEE (reference sequence). The CDR3 sequence is CASSFRGRTDTQYF. CDR3 DNA sequence: TGTGCCAGCAGCTTTAGGGGTCGCACAGATACGCAGTATTTT.

This clone was observed a handful of times. The chain links TRBV19 to TRBJ2-3; either TRBD1 or TRBD2 may supply D (5 bases each). The V end was cut by 6 bases, the J end by 6 bases, with 16 bases between. Germline values: CDR1 LNHDA, CDR2 SQIVND (reference sequence). This CDR3 region has 14 residues. The DNA for the CDR3 is TGTGCCAGTAGGATTAGGGGAACGGGGGATACGCAGTATTTT. Translation gives CASRIRGTGDTQYF.

This clone has only one observation. This chain's CDR3 is CASSRIQGQGAYEQYF. The CDR3 region has the DNA TGTGCCAGCAGCAGAATACAGGGACAGGGGGCCTACGAGCAGTACTTC. The chain joins TRBV6-6 to TRBJ2-7; 11 positions agree with TRBD1. The CDR3 contains 16 residues. CDR1 and CDR2 from the germline V gene are MNHNY and SVGAGI (reference sequence). V trimming: 6 bases; J trimming: 2 bases; junction bases outside the gene matches: 9.

J is TRBJ2-7 and V is TRBV29-1; tentative D call: TRBD1 (6 bases). Germline assignment: CDR1 SQVTM and CDR2 ANQGSEA. Trimming removed 0 bases at V and 7 bases at J, with 13 bases between. The CDR3 is 13 amino acids. The CDR3: CSVEDQQGSEQYF. CDR3 coding DNA: TGCAGCGTTGAAGATCAACAGGGAAGTGAGCAGTACTTC.

The chain recombines TRBV27 with TRBJ2-7; 10 positions agree with TRBD2. Germline V lookup: CDR1 MNHEY, CDR2 SMNVEV (reference sequence). CDR3 length: 15 residues. Trimming at V came to 2 bases and at J to 1 base, leaving 2 bases not matched to a gene. CDR3 residues: CASSLRTSGSYEQYF. The CDR3 region has the DNA TGTGCCAGCAGTTTAAGGACTAGCGGATCCTACGAGCAGTACTTC.